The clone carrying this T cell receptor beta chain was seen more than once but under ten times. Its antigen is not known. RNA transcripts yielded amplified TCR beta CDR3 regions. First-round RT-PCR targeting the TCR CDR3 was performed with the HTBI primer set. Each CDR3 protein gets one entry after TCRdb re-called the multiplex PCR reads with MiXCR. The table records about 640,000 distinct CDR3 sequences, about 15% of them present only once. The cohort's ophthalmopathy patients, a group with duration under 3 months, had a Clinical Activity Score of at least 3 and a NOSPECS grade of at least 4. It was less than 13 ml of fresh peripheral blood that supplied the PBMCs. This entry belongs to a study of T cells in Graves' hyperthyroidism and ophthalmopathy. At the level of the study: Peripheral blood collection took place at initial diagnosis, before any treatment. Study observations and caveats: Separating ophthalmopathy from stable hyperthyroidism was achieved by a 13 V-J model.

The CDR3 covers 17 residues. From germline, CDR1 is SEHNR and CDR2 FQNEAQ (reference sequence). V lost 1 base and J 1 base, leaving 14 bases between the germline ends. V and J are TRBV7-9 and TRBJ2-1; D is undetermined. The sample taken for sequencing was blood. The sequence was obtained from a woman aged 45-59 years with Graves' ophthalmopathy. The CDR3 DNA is TGTGCCAGCAGCTTAGGGTCCCAGACGGAATCCTACAATGAGCAGTTCTTC. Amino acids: CASSLGSQTESYNEQFF.